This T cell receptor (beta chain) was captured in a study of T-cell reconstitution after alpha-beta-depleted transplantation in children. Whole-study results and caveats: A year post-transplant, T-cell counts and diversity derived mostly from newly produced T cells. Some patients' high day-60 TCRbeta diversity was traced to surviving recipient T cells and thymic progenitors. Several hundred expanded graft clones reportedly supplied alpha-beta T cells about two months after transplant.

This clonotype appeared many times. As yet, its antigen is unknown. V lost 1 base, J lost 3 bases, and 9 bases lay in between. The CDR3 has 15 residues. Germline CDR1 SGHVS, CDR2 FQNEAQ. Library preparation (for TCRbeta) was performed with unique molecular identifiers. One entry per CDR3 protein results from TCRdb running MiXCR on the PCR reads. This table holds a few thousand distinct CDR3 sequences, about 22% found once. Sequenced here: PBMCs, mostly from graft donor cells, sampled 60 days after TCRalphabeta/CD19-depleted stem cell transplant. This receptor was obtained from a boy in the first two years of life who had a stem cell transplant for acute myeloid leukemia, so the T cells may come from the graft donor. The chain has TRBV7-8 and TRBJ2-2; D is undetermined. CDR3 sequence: CASSLGVGYTGELFF. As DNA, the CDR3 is TGTGCCAGCAGCTTAGGGGTCGGCTACACCGGGGAGCTGTTTTTT.